The next 22 T cell receptor beta chains were all read from a single sample in a study of T cells after yellow fever vaccination. In TCRdb, the 5' RACE reads were re-called with MiXCR into one record per CDR3 protein. Of 200,000 to 300,000 distinct CDR3 sequences detected, 13% appear once; the ten largest clones hold roughly 0.5%. The sequences come from CD4+ T cells sorted from PBMCs, collected 45 days after the yellow fever booster vaccination. The receptors come from a man aged 25-45 years who received the YFV17D yellow fever vaccine.

The CDR3 is CASRTGTSAYNEQFF. CDR3 in DNA: TGTGCCAGCCGGACCGGGACTAGTGCCTACAATGAGCAGTTCTTC. V and J are TRBV2 and TRBJ2-1, with TRBD2 identical over 8 bases. The CDR3 is 15 amino acids. Germline V lookup: CDR1 SNHLY, CDR2 FYNNEI. The junction had 8 bases not matched to a gene; V was cut back by 8 bases and J by 2 bases.

The chain recombines TRBV6-5 with TRBJ2-5; 10 bases are a match to TRBD1. Losses at the gene ends were 1 base for V and 2 bases for J; bases not matched to a gene: 4. CDR1 and CDR2 (germline): MNHEY, SVGAGI. This CDR3 has 16 residues. This chain's CDR3 is CASSYWGQGPQETQYF. As DNA, the CDR3 is TGTGCCAGCAGTTACTGGGGACAGGGGCCGCAAGAGACCCAGTACTTC.

Only a few counts were recorded for this clonotype. This chain joins TRBV3-1 and TRBJ2-1; D perhaps matches TRBD1 (5 bases). V lost 11 bases and J lost 10, with 12 bases in between. This CDR3 spans 10 amino acids. In germline, CDR1 is LGHDT, CDR2 YNNKEL (reference sequence). The CDR3 DNA reads TGTGCCTTGACCAGGGCAGAGCAGTTCTTC. This translates into CALTRAEQFF.

This clonotype was seen a few times. The chain is built from TRBV6-2 or TRBV6-3 and TRBJ2-1; D gene uncertain. Germline CDR1 is MNHEY and CDR2 is SVGEGT. Trimming stripped 6 bases from V and 14 bases from J, with 17 bases between. The CDR3 length is 12 residues. The CDR3 is CASSSPASNKFF. CDR3 nucleotide sequence: TGTGCCAGCAGCTCCCCGGCTAGTAATAAGTTCTTC.

The chain links TRBV7-2 to TRBJ2-7, with D perhaps TRBD2 (6 bases). Germline lookup yields CDR1 SGHTA and CDR2 FQGNSA. Trimming pared 4 bases from V and 3 bases from J, leaving 10 bases between. This CDR3 contains 13 residues. The CDR3 region is CASSSTSGYEQYF. Here the CDR3 DNA reads TGTGCCAGCAGCTCGACTAGTGGCTACGAGCAGTACTTC.

This clonotype was detected ten times or more. The V call is TRBV12-3 or TRBV12-4, the J call TRBJ1-4; D is undetermined. The germline V and J ends were trimmed by 4 bases and 8 bases, with 14 bases remaining between them. The CDR3 runs to 14 residues. CDR3 region: CASSSEPLGEKLFF. CDR3 sequence (DNA): TGTGCCAGCAGTTCCGAACCCCTAGGCGAAAAACTGTTTTTT.

The chain is built from TRBV30 and TRBJ1-4; 7 positions agree with TRBD1. There are 17 residues in the CDR3. Germline CDR1 and CDR2: GTSNPN and SVGIG (reference sequence). With 4 bases clipped from V and 8 bases from J, the junction kept 19 bases outside the gene matches. The CDR3 reads CAWMMHQGVEGREKLFF. CDR3 in DNA: TGTGCCTGGATGATGCACCAGGGGGTAGAGGGTCGGGAAAAACTGTTTTTT. Full variable domain (remainder filled in from reference TRBV30 and TRBJ1-4): SQTIHQWPATLVQPVGSPLSLECTVEGTSNPNLYWYRQAAGRGLQLLFYSVGIGQISSEVPQNLSASRPQDRQFILSSKKLLLSDSGFYLCAWMMHQGVEGREKLFFGSGTQLSVL.

This chain connects TRBV29-1 to TRBJ2-2; 7 bases map to TRBD1. CDR3 length equals 15 residues. CDR1 and CDR2 from the germline V gene are SQVTM and ANQGSEA. V gave up 6 bases and J gave up 4 bases; unmatched junction bases: 11. The chain's CDR3 is CSVARLGGGTGELFF. The CDR3 DNA sequence: TGCAGCGTAGCTCGGTTAGGGGGCGGCACCGGGGAGCTGTTTTTT.

This clonotype was detected ten times or more. The V gene is TRBV20-1, the J gene TRBJ2-3, with 8 bases identical to TRBD2. The germline gives CDR1 DFQATT, CDR2 SNEGSKA (reference sequence). The CDR3 contains 14 residues. Losses at the gene ends were 6 bases for V and 1 base for J; bases not matched to a gene: 6. The CDR3 DNA is TGCAGTGCCCCGACTAGCGAGGGCACAGATACGCAGTATTTT. This gives the protein CSAPTSEGTDTQYF.

This clonotype was detected only a few times. The CDR3 here is CASSLEGATGELFF. CDR3 nucleotides: TGTGCCAGCAGCTTAGAGGGAGCCACCGGGGAGCTGTTTTTT. The J gene is TRBJ2-2, the V gene TRBV7-2; perhaps TRBD2 as D (5 bases). The CDR3 has 14 residues. Germline V lookup: CDR1 SGHTA, CDR2 FQGNSA. Trimming took off 1 base at V and 4 bases at J, with 7 bases between the two ends.

The chain is built from TRBV29-1 and TRBJ2-2; D remains unclear. The CDR3 is 13 amino acids. The V gene's germline CDR1 is SQVTM and CDR2 ANQGSEA. The V end was cut by 7 bases, the J end by 4 bases, with 13 bases between. This CDR3 is CSALGPSTGELFF. Written as DNA, the CDR3 is TGCAGCGCCCTTGGCCCGTCCACCGGGGAGCTGTTTTTT.

This chain links TRBV4-3 with TRBJ1-6; 8 bases align to TRBD1. The CDR3 contains 14 residues. Germline V gene data show CDR1 as LGHNA and CDR2 as YSLEER. The junction had 2 bases not matched to a gene; V was cut back by 0 bases and J by 10 bases. The CDR3 sequence: CASSQEDRVSPLHF. CDR3 nucleotides: TGCGCCAGCAGCCAAGAGGACAGGGTCTCACCCCTCCACTTT.

This chain connects TRBV5-3 to TRBJ2-4; tentatively, D is TRBD2 (6 bases). TRBV5-3 is assigned to the ORF class and has an uncertain function. The CDR3 covers 15 residues. The V gene lost 4 bases and the J gene lost 8 bases, with 19 bases spanning the gap. The CDR3 bases are TGTGCCAGAAGCCAGGGCCGGGAGATGGGTGACATTCAGTACTTC. Translated, it gives CARSQGREMGDIQYF.

In its sample, this clonotype was seen a few times. J is TRBJ2-7 and V is TRBV20-1; 10 bases match TRBD2. Germline lookup yields CDR1 DFQATT and CDR2 SNEGSKA (reference sequence). The CDR3 is made up of 14 amino acids. The V and J ends lost 5 bases and 3 bases, in that order; junction bases with no gene match: 7. The DNA of the CDR3 is TGCAGTGCTCAGCCGGGACTAGCGAACTACGAGCAGTACTTC. This sequence encodes CSAQPGLANYEQYF.

The chain couples TRBV6-1 to TRBJ2-7; TRBD2 is a possible D gene (6 bases). Trimming removed 8 bases from V and 6 bases from J, with 20 bases in between. Germline-derived CDR1 and CDR2 are MNHNS and SASEGT. The CDR3 is 14 amino acids. CDR3 sequence (DNA): TGTGCCAGCCGCCGGGACTCACAGCCAGCCGAGCAGTACTTC. It yields the protein CASRRDSQPAEQYF.

The genes are TRBV20-1 and TRBJ1-3, with 7 bases fitting TRBD1. CDR3 length: 14 amino acids. Per the germline V gene, CDR1 is DFQATT and CDR2 is SNEGSKA (reference sequence). Trimming cost V 6 bases and J 2 bases; bases outside gene matches: 7. The CDR3 sequence: CSADRESAGNTIYF. The CDR3 region has the DNA TGCAGTGCCGACAGGGAGAGCGCTGGAAACACCATATATTTT.

This clonotype was detected ten times or more. V gene TRBV20-1 combines with J gene TRBJ2-7, with D possibly matching TRBD1 (5 bases). The CDR3 is 13 residues long. Germline V gives CDR1 DFQATT, CDR2 SNEGSKA (reference sequence). V was clipped by 3 bases and J by 2 bases, with 11 bases between them. CDR3: CSASLGPAYEQYF. The CDR3 DNA reads TGCAGTGCTAGTCTGGGGCCTGCCTACGAGCAGTACTTC.

V and J are TRBV10-3 and TRBJ1-1; D is undetermined. Trimming took 6 bases from V and 2 from J, leaving 10 bases between them. Germline CDR1 is ENHRY and CDR2 is SYGVKD. The CDR3 totals 13 residues. The CDR3 spells CAISRTENTEAFF. The CDR3 DNA follows: TGTGCCATCAGCCGGACCGAAAACACTGAAGCTTTCTTT.

This chain joins TRBV4-3 and TRBJ1-4; possibly TRBD1 for D (5 bases). Germline lookup yields CDR1 LGHNA and CDR2 YSLEER. V lost 0 bases and J 7 bases, leaving 12 bases between the germline ends. The length of the CDR3 is 15 residues. The CDR3 spells CASSQEGSRGEKLFF. CDR3 DNA sequence: TGCGCCAGCAGCCAAGAAGGCTCTAGGGGTGAAAAACTGTTTTTT.

This clonotype was recorded a few times. The chain has TRBV7-2 and TRBJ2-6; 7 nucleotides agree with TRBD1. After removal of 4 bases from V and 2 bases from J, the junction contained 2 bases not matched to a gene. This CDR3 comprises 15 residues. The germline gives CDR1 SGHTA, CDR2 FQGNSA. CDR3 sequence: CASSYTGAGANVLTF. The DNA for the CDR3 is TGTGCCAGCAGCTATACAGGGGCTGGGGCCAACGTCCTGACTTTC.

The chain links TRBV7-8 to TRBJ2-5; D assignment may be TRBD1 or TRBD2 (5 bases each). The V end was cut by 6 bases, the J end by 1 base, with 9 bases between. The CDR3 has 13 amino acids. Per germline, CDR1 SGHVS and CDR2 FQNEAQ. The CDR3 protein is CASRFGGQETQYF. The DNA of the CDR3 is TGTGCCAGCAGATTTGGGGGCCAAGAGACCCAGTACTTC.

This clonotype was found a few times. The genes are TRBV5-1 and TRBJ2-2; D is undetermined. This CDR3 is built from 16 residues. Per the germline V gene, CDR1 is SGHRS and CDR2 is YFSETQ. Trimming removed 1 base at V and 0 bases at J, with 10 bases between. The CDR3 DNA reads as TGCGCCAGCAGCTTGCAGGCGAGCGCGAACACCGGGGAGCTGTTTTTT. Amino acids: CASSLQASANTGELFF.